A selection of T cell receptor beta chains follows, all from one sample in a study of CD8+CD57+ T cells in acquired aplastic anemia. TCRdb ran MiXCR on the reads and lists one entry per CDR3 protein. Of about 190,000 distinct CDR3 sequences detected, approximately 52% appear once; the ten largest clones hold approximately 16%. The sequenced sample consisted of sorted CD4+, CD8+, or CD8+CD57+ T cells (not recorded which) from PBMCs. These receptors came from a human donor in good health, serving as a control. Each CDR3 is given with its conserved first and last residue. Each record gives: clone size, D gene, V gene, J gene, CDR3 protein, CDR3 DNA. A D gene is named only where the DNA matches it firmly. A row's size may be missing; if present it is once, few, many or a size class.

clone_size: many; d_call: TRBD2; v_call: TRBV7-3; j_call: TRBJ2-1; cdr3_aa: CASSLRAGGLLDEQFF; cdr3_nt: TGTGCCAGCAGTCTTAGGGCGGGGGGGCTTTTGGATGAGCAGTTCTTC
clone_size: NA; d_call: NA; v_call: TRBV9; j_call: TRBJ2-3; cdr3_aa: CASSPRTETDTQYF; cdr3_nt: TGTGCCAGCAGCCCCCGGACGGAGACGGATACGCAGTATTTT
clone_size: NA; d_call: NA; v_call: TRBV5-1; j_call: TRBJ1-6; cdr3_aa: CASSPDRYYSPLHF; cdr3_nt: TGCGCCAGCAGCCCGGACAGATATTATTCACCCCTCCACTTT
clone_size: NA; d_call: TRBD1; v_call: TRBV10-2; j_call: TRBJ1-4; cdr3_aa: CASSTSGQGSEKLFF; cdr3_nt: TGCGCCAGCAGTACCTCAGGACAGGGATCTGAAAAACTGTTTTTT
clone_size: once; d_call: NA; v_call: TRBV20-1; j_call: TRBJ1-5; cdr3_aa: CSARPGDSNQPQHF; cdr3_nt: TGCAGTGCTAGGCCGGGGGATAGCAATCAGCCCCAGCATTTT
clone_size: NA; d_call: TRBD1; v_call: TRBV11-3; j_call: TRBJ1-4; cdr3_aa: CASSGPGQGEKLFF; cdr3_nt: TGTGCCAGCAGCGGACCGGGACAGGGGGAAAAACTGTTTTTT
clone_size: NA; d_call: TRBD2; v_call: TRBV7-6; j_call: TRBJ2-7; cdr3_aa: CASSLEASGSYEQYF; cdr3_nt: TGTGCCAGCAGCTTAGAGGCTAGCGGTTCCTACGAGCAGTACTTC
clone_size: once; d_call: TRBD1; v_call: TRBV2; j_call: TRBJ2-7; cdr3_aa: CASSEPGTASYGQYF; cdr3_nt: TGTGCCAGCAGTGAGCCCGGGACAGCATCCTACGGGCAGTACTTC
clone_size: many; d_call: TRBD1; v_call: TRBV19; j_call: TRBJ1-5; cdr3_aa: CASSPIPGQSNQPQHF; cdr3_nt: TGTGCCAGTAGTCCGATCCCGGGACAGAGCAATCAGCCCCAGCATTTT
clone_size: many; d_call: NA; v_call: TRBV4-2; j_call: TRBJ2-7; cdr3_aa: CASSQQGEQYF; cdr3_nt: TGTGCCAGCAGCCAACAAGGAGAGCAGTACTTC
clone_size: many; d_call: NA; v_call: TRBV20-1; j_call: TRBJ1-6; cdr3_aa: CSARNDRIGFNSPLHF; cdr3_nt: TGCAGTGCTAGAAATGACAGAATTGGGTTTAATTCACCCCTCCACTTT
clone_size: NA; d_call: TRBD2; v_call: TRBV19; j_call: TRBJ2-1; cdr3_aa: CARGSGGLNEQFF; cdr3_nt: TGTGCTAGAGGTAGCGGGGGCCTCAATGAGCAGTTCTTC
clone_size: NA; d_call: NA; v_call: TRBV6-5; j_call: TRBJ1-6; cdr3_aa: CASSELTVYNSPLHF; cdr3_nt: TGTGCCAGCAGTGAGCTGACAGTTTATAATTCACCCCTCCACTTT
clone_size: many; d_call: NA; v_call: TRBV5-8; j_call: TRBJ1-4; cdr3_aa: CASSLAWNRLFF; cdr3_nt: TGTGCCAGCAGCCTCGCATGGAACCGACTGTTTTTT
clone_size: NA; d_call: TRBD2; v_call: TRBV4-2; j_call: TRBJ2-1; cdr3_aa: CASNVAGGYNEQFF; cdr3_nt: TGTGCCAGCAACGTAGCGGGAGGGTACAATGAGCAGTTCTTC
clone_size: NA; d_call: NA; v_call: TRBV19; j_call: TRBJ1-5; cdr3_aa: CASSIARTDSNQPQHF; cdr3_nt: TGTGCCAGTAGTATAGCCAGGACAGATAGCAATCAGCCCCAGCATTTT
clone_size: many; d_call: NA; v_call: TRBV3-1; j_call: TRBJ2-7; cdr3_aa: CASSQFEGRYEQYF; cdr3_nt: TGTGCCAGCAGCCAATTTGAGGGACGCTACGAGCAGTACTTC
clone_size: many; d_call: NA; v_call: TRBV10-1; j_call: TRBJ1-6; cdr3_aa: CASSEGTSPLHF; cdr3_nt: TGCGCCAGCAGTGAGGGGACTTCACCCCTCCACTTT
clone_size: few; d_call: TRBD1; v_call: TRBV19; j_call: TRBJ1-5; cdr3_aa: CASSGTGGHQPQHF; cdr3_nt: TGTGCCAGTTCCGGGACAGGGGGCCATCAGCCCCAGCATTTT
clone_size: NA; d_call: TRBD1; v_call: TRBV15; j_call: TRBJ1-3; cdr3_aa: CATTTRGTGNTIYF; cdr3_nt: TGTGCCACCACTACCAGGGGGACGGGAAACACCATATATTTT
clone_size: NA; d_call: TRBD1; v_call: TRBV7-9; j_call: TRBJ1-1; cdr3_aa: CASSTLPGGPVTEAFF; cdr3_nt: TGTGCCAGCAGCACCCTACCAGGGGGCCCCGTCACTGAAGCTTTCTTT
clone_size: NA; d_call: NA; v_call: TRBV5-1; j_call: TRBJ2-7; cdr3_aa: CASSSHGQSYEQYF; cdr3_nt: TGTGCCAGCAGCTCGCACGGACAGAGCTACGAGCAGTACTTC
clone_size: once; d_call: NA; v_call: TRBV24-1; j_call: TRBJ1-5; cdr3_aa: CATSDSQGPNQPQHF; cdr3_nt: TGTGCCACCAGTGATTCACAGGGTCCCAATCAGCCCCAGCATTTT
clone_size: many; d_call: NA; v_call: TRBV11-2; j_call: TRBJ1-5; cdr3_aa: CASSLGPVTAGRFRDQPQHF; cdr3_nt: TGTGCCAGCAGCTTAGGTCCCGTTACGGCAGGGAGGTTTCGGGATCAGCCCCAGCATTTT
clone_size: NA; d_call: TRBD1; v_call: TRBV15; j_call: TRBJ1-6; cdr3_aa: CATSSSWTGRNSPLHF; cdr3_nt: TGTGCCACCAGCAGTTCCTGGACAGGGAGGAATTCACCCCTCCACTTC
clone_size: NA; d_call: NA; v_call: TRBV7-2; j_call: TRBJ2-1; cdr3_aa: CASSFGGAYNEQFF; cdr3_nt: TGTGCCAGCAGCTTCGGTGGGGCCTACAATGAGCAGTTCTTC
clone_size: NA; d_call: TRBD1; v_call: TRBV9; j_call: TRBJ1-3; cdr3_aa: CASSVRDRASGNTIYF; cdr3_nt: TGTGCCAGCAGCGTCCGGGACAGGGCCTCTGGAAACACCATATATTTT
clone_size: NA; d_call: NA; v_call: TRBV2; j_call: TRBJ1-3; cdr3_aa: CASRVFGGNTIYF; cdr3_nt: TGTGCCAGCAGAGTTTTTGGTGGAAACACCATATATTTT
clone_size: NA; d_call: TRBD2; v_call: TRBV19; j_call: TRBJ2-7; cdr3_aa: CASSLTTSGGAGSYEQYF; cdr3_nt: TGTGCCAGTAGTTTAACGACTAGCGGGGGGGCGGGCTCCTACGAGCAGTACTTC
clone_size: many; d_call: TRBD1; v_call: TRBV15; j_call: TRBJ2-7; cdr3_aa: CATSRDQGQGISYEQYF; cdr3_nt: TGTGCCACCAGCAGAGACCAGGGACAGGGAATCTCCTACGAGCAGTACTTC
clone_size: many; d_call: NA; v_call: TRBV2; j_call: TRBJ1-2; cdr3_aa: CASSDYGYTF; cdr3_nt: TGTGCCAGTTCAGATTATGGCTACACCTTC
clone_size: NA; d_call: NA; v_call: TRBV7-9; j_call: TRBJ1-1; cdr3_aa: CASSLGAGDTEAFF; cdr3_nt: TGTGCCAGCAGCTTAGGGGCTGGGGACACTGAAGCTTTCTTT
clone_size: many; d_call: NA; v_call: TRBV9; j_call: TRBJ2-1; cdr3_aa: CASSVGAGSSYNEQFF; cdr3_nt: TGTGCCAGCAGCGTAGGGGCGGGGAGCTCCTACAATGAGCAGTTCTTC
clone_size: many; d_call: NA; v_call: TRBV5-1; j_call: TRBJ1-5; cdr3_aa: CASSLGGNSNQPQHF; cdr3_nt: TGCGCCAGCAGCTTGGGAGGGAATAGCAATCAGCCCCAGCATTTT
clone_size: many; d_call: TRBD2; v_call: TRBV6-6; j_call: TRBJ2-4; cdr3_aa: CASRRSSGVAKNIQYF; cdr3_nt: TGTGCCAGCAGACGCTCTAGCGGGGTAGCCAAAAACATTCAGTACTTC
clone_size: NA; d_call: TRBD2; v_call: TRBV10-3; j_call: TRBJ2-5; cdr3_aa: CAIRPSRAGGGETQYF; cdr3_nt: TGTGCCATCAGACCTAGCCGAGCGGGGGGGGGGGAGACCCAGTACTTC
clone_size: many; d_call: TRBD1; v_call: TRBV6-2/TRBV6-3; j_call: TRBJ1-1; cdr3_aa: CASSYRGQGLSF; cdr3_nt: TGTGCCAGCAGTTACCGGGGACAGGGCCTCTCTTTT
clone_size: NA; d_call: NA; v_call: TRBV7-9; j_call: TRBJ1-1; cdr3_aa: CASSPEGGEAFF; cdr3_nt: TGTGCCAGCAGCCCGGAGGGGGGCGAAGCTTTCTTT
clone_size: NA; d_call: NA; v_call: TRBV11-2; j_call: TRBJ1-4; cdr3_aa: CASSTTGTNEKLFF; cdr3_nt: TGTGCCAGCAGCACCACAGGGACTAATGAAAAACTGTTTTTT
clone_size: many; d_call: NA; v_call: TRBV20-1; j_call: TRBJ2-7; cdr3_aa: CSYGTSAYEQYF; cdr3_nt: TGCAGTTACGGGACTTCAGCCTACGAGCAGTACTTC
clone_size: few; d_call: TRBD2; v_call: TRBV2; j_call: TRBJ2-3; cdr3_aa: CASSGTSGGIYTQYF; cdr3_nt: TGTGCCAGCAGCGGGACTAGCGGGGGCATTTATACGCAGTATTTT
clone_size: NA; d_call: TRBD1; v_call: TRBV10-3; j_call: TRBJ1-2; cdr3_aa: CASSSSAGGVGYTF; cdr3_nt: TGTGCCAGCAGTTCCTCGGCAGGGGGGGTTGGCTACACCTTC
clone_size: NA; d_call: NA; v_call: TRBV10-3; j_call: TRBJ1-5; cdr3_aa: CAISDSGRQPQHF; cdr3_nt: TGTGCCATCAGTGACTCCGGGCGTCAGCCCCAGCATTTT
clone_size: once; d_call: TRBD2; v_call: TRBV24-1; j_call: TRBJ2-1; cdr3_aa: CATSDVVAGVDNEQFF; cdr3_nt: TGTGCCACCAGTGATGTAGTAGCGGGAGTTGACAATGAGCAGTTCTTC
clone_size: many; d_call: TRBD2; v_call: TRBV7-9; j_call: TRBJ2-5; cdr3_aa: CASSLTSGQETQYF; cdr3_nt: TGTGCCAGCAGCTTGACTAGCGGACAAGAGACCCAGTACTTC
clone_size: NA; d_call: NA; v_call: TRBV29-1; j_call: TRBJ2-7; cdr3_aa: CSVDSGNQYF; cdr3_nt: TGCAGCGTGGACTCAGGGAATCAGTACTTC
clone_size: few; d_call: NA; v_call: TRBV7-9; j_call: TRBJ2-1; cdr3_aa: CASSFEGTNEQFF; cdr3_nt: TGTGCCAGCAGCTTTGAAGGAACCAATGAGCAGTTCTTC
clone_size: NA; d_call: NA; v_call: TRBV7-3; j_call: TRBJ1-1; cdr3_aa: CASSLTAGPYTEAFF; cdr3_nt: TGTGCCAGCAGCTTAACCGCAGGTCCTTACACTGAAGCTTTCTTT
clone_size: NA; d_call: NA; v_call: TRBV5-4; j_call: TRBJ1-3; cdr3_aa: CATRSVLGNTIYF; cdr3_nt: TGTGCGACGCGGTCGGTACTGGGAAACACCATATATTTT
clone_size: NA; d_call: TRBD1; v_call: TRBV7-8; j_call: TRBJ2-7; cdr3_aa: CASSSGTGDEQYF; cdr3_nt: TGTGCCAGCAGCTCCGGGACAGGGGACGAGCAGTACTTC